This T cell receptor (beta chain) is drawn from a study of shared clonotypes between healthy human individuals (dated by TCRdb to the early 2020s). Regarding the study in general: The cohort included a few men and a couple of women between 18 and 49 years of age. To increase sequencing depth and limit assay-specific biases, different laboratories used diverse techniques to prepare libraries and sequence TCR repertoires. For each donor, three plates each were used for CD4 naive and CD4 memory, two plates were used for CD8 naive, and one plate was used for CD8 memory. To estimate repertoire size and how much clonotype sharing occurs between individuals, the study deeply sequenced the blood TCR repertoires of five healthy adults. Leukapheresis yielded between about 0.85 and 10 billion PBMCs per donor. Beyond this particular receptor, the publication reports: Only blood was sampled, and tissue TCR repertoires likely differ from those in blood. Compared with non-shared clonotypes, clonotypes shared by all four sorted-subset donors had higher generation probabilities. Rarefaction of sorted-subset datasets indicated incomplete sequencing despite the large sequencing depth. Across a few donors, about 5% of naive CD4, 3% to 4% of naive CD8, roughly 2.2% of memory CD4, and about 0.4% of memory CD8 clonotypes were shared. Based on pairwise subsampling, the degree of clonotype sharing among donors was expected to be affected by sequencing depth. Estimated clonotype richness was generally larger for naive than for memory subsets. The genetic and exposure-history diversity represented was limited by the small number of donors.

Healthy HIV-negative adults with no recently reported acute infections or vaccinations were included as donors. All donors were Caucasian adults living in Nashville, Tennessee, USA. CD4+ T cells were enriched by magnetic negative selection, after which naive cells were positively selected on CD45RA and the negative fraction was taken as the memory subset. Blood was collected by leukapheresis, and PBMCs were isolated by Ficoll-Histopaque density gradient centrifugation and then cryopreserved in liquid nitrogen vapor phase. Analytical flow cytometry was used to check the purity and quantity of each magnetically sorted T cell population. Genomic DNA was isolated from every sorted fraction and measured by UV absorbance on a Nanodrop 2000c. Based on the germline V gene, the CDR1 and CDR2 sequences are MDHEN and SYDVKM. From the cysteine up to the phenylalanine, the CDR3 has a length of 11 residues. Only CDR3 DNA remains: 33 bases, in frame from the first base.

As concerns this clone: The antigen it recognizes is unknown. Within one base of it there is no much larger clone, and no base qualities were kept.

Using the deep immunoSEQ assay, multiplex PCR amplified TCR CDR3 regions from genomic DNA. Extracted genomic DNA from each cell subset was distributed evenly across all wells of several immunoSEQ 96-well plates, and each plate was treated as a replicate. Each replicate PCR for sorted subsets received roughly 0.2 ug genomic DNA, equal to about 30,000 T cell genomes. The purified libraries were quantified using a Qubit 3.0 fluorometer, sized with a Bioanalyzer 2100, and then quantified again using the KAPA Library Quantification kit. Every immunoSEQ 96-well plate was sequenced on a separate single-read 150-cycle Illumina NextSeq 550 flow cell. In the original analysis: The immunoSEQ output contained only junctional sequences without quality scores, so filtering could not match that applied to full-length reads. To assign V/J genes and CDR3, sequences were annotated using PyIR, a Python wrapper for IgBLAST v1.9, with IMGT germline references. Any read was removed if the V/J assignment was weak (E-value above 1e-6), the CDR3 was missing, or the read contained stop codons, out-of-frame junctions, or ambiguous translated residues. V3J clonotypes were defined as sequences sharing an identical inferred V gene, J gene, and CDR3 amino acid sequence. Percentage overlap between repertoires was calculated by dividing the number of shared unique clonotypes by the size of the smaller repertoire. RTK rarefaction, the Chao1 estimator, and Recon v2.1 estimates of unobserved clonotypes were used to assess repertoire richness. Generation probabilities for all TCRbeta clonotypes obtained by the gDNA method from a handful of donors were computed using OLGA. TCRdb obtained this table from immuneACCESS and retained in-frame rearrangements with V and J assigned. These tables miss some clones; where compared with another copy, unresolved V genes account for less than half of the shortfall, and the remainder is unexplained. For V, J and clone size, that table is used; D and trimming come from the DNA. The sample table records around 2.5 million clones; 93% of these occur just once. The ten largest clones add up to roughly 0.36% of the sample.

The chain employs TRBV28 and TRBJ1-1, with the D segment identity uncertain. The receptor was derived from a young man in good health. Some clones in this sample may be carry-over from other donors' samples. The sequencing input was naive CD4+ T cells from PBMCs. Explained via the paper, the cell subset or site label denotes: CD45RA+ positively selected. The CDR3 reads as follows: CETLGNTEAFF. Here is the DNA: TGTGAAACCCTTGGGAACACTGAAGCTTTCTTT.